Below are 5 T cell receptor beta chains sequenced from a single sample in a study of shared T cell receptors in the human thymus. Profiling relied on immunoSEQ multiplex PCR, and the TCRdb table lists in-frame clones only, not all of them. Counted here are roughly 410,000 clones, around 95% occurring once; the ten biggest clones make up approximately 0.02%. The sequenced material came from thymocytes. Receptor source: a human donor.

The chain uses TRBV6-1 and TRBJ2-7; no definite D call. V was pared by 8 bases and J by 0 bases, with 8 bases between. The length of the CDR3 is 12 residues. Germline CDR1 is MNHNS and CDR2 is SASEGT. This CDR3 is CASRAGSYEQYF. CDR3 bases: TGTGCCAGCCGGGCAGGCTCCTACGAGCAGTACTTC.

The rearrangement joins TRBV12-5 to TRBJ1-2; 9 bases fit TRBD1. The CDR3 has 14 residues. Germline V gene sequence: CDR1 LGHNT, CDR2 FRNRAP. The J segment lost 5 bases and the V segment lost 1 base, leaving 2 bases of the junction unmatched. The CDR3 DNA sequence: TGTGCTAGTGGTTTGGACAGGGGGCTATATGGCTACACCTTC. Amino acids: CASGLDRGLYGYTF.

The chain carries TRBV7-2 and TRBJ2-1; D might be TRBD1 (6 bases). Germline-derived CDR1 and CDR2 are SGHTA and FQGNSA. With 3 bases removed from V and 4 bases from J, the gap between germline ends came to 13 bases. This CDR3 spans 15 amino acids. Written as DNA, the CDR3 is TGTGCCAGCAGCTTCGAGGACAGACAATACAATGAGCAGTTCTTC. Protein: CASSFEDRQYNEQFF.

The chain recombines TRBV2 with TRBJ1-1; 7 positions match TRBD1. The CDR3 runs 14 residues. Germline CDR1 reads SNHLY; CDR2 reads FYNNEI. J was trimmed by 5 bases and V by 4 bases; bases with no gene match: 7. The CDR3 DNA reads TGTGCCAGCAGTGTTCAACAGGGGAGGACTGAAGCTTTCTTT. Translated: CASSVQQGRTEAFF.

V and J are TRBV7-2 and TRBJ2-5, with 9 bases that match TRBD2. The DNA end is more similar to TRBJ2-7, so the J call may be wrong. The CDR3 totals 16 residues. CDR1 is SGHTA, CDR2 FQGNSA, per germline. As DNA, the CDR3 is TGTGCCAGCAGCCCCCGTGGGCGGGAGGGGACCTACGAGCAGTACTTC. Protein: CASSPRGREGTYEQYF.